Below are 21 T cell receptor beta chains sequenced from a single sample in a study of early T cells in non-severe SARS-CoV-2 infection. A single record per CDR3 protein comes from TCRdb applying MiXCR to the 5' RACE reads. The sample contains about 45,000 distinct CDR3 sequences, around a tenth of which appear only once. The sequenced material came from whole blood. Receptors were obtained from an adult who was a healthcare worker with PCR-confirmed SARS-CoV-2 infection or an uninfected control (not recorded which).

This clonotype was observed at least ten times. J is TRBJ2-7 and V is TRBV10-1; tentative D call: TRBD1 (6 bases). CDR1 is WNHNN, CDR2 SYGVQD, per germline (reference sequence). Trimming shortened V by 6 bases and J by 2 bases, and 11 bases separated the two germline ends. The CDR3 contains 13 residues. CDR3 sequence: CASSLGGTYEQYF. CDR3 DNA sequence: TGCGCCAGCAGCCTAGGGGGTACCTACGAGCAGTACTTC.

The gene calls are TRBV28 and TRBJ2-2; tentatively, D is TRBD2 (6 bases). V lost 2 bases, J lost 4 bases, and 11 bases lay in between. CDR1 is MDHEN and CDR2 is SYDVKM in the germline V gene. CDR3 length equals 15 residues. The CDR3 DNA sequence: TGTGCCAGCAGTTTACGGGAGTTTGTCACCGGGGAGCTGTTTTTT. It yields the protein CASSLREFVTGELFF.

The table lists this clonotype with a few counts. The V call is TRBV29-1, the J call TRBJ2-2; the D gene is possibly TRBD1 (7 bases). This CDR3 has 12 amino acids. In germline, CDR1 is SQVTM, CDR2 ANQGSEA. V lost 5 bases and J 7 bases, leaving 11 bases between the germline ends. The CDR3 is CSVTRGDGELFF. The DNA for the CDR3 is TGCAGCGTTACCAGGGGGGACGGGGAGCTGTTTTTT.

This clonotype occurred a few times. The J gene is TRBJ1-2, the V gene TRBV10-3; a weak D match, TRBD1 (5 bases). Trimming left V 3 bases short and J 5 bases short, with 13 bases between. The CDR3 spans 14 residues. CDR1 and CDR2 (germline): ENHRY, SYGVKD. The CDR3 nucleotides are TGTGCCATCAGTGATGGAGACAGAAGTTATGGCTACACCTTC. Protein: CAISDGDRSYGYTF.

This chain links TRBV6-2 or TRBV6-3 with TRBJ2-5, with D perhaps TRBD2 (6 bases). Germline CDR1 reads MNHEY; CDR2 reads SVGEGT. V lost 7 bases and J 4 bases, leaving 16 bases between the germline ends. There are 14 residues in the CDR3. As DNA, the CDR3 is TGTGCCAGCAATCCTCGGTTGGGGGGAGAGACCCAGTACTTC. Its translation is CASNPRLGGETQYF.

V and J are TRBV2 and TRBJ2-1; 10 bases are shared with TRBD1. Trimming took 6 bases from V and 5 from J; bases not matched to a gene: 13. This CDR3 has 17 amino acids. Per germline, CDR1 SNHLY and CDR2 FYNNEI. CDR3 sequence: CASSANRQGQGHNEQFF. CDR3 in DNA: TGTGCCAGCAGCGCAAATAGACAGGGACAGGGGCACAATGAGCAGTTCTTC.

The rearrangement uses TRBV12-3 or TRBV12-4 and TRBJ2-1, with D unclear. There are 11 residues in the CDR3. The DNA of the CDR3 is TGTGCGTGTGGTCCCTACAATGAGCAGTTCTTC. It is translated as CACGPYNEQFF.

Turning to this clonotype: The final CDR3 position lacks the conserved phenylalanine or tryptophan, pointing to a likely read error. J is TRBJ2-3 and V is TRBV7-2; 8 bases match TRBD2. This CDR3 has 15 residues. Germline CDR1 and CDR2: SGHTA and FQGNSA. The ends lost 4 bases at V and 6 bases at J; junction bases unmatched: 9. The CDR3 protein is CASSSLAGMVDTQYL. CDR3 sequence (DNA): TGTGCCAGCAGCTCCCTAGCGGGTATGGTGGATACGCAGTATCTT.

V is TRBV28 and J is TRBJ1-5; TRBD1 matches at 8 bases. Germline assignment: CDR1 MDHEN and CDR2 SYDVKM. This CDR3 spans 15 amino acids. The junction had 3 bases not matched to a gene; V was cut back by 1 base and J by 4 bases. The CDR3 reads CASSLSGGNNQPQHF. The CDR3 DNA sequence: TGTGCCAGCAGTTTATCAGGGGGCAATAATCAGCCCCAGCATTTT.

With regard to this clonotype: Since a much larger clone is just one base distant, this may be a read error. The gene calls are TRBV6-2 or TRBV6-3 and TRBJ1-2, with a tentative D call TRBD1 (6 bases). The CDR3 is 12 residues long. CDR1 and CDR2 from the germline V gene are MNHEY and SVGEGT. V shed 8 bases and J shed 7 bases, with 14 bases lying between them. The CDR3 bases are TGTGCCAGCGGGAGGACAGACTGTGGCTACACCTTC. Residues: CASGRTDCGYTF.

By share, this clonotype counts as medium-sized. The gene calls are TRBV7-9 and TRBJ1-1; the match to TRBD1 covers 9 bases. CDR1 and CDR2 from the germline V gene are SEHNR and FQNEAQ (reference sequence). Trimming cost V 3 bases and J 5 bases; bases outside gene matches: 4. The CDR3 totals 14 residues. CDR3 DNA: TGTGCCAGCAGCTTTACAGGGGGCCGTACTGAAGCTTTCTTT. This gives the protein CASSFTGGRTEAFF.

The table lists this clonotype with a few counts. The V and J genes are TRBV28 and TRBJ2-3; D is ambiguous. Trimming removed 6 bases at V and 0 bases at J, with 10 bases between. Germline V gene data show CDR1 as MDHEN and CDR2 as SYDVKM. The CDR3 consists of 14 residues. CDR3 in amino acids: CASRAPSSTDTQYF. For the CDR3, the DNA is TGTGCCAGCAGGGCCCCGTCTAGCACAGATACGCAGTATTTT.

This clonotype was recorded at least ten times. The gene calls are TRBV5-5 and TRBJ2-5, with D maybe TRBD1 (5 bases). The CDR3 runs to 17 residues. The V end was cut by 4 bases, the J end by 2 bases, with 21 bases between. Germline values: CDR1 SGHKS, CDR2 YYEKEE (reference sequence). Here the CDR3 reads CASSPPTVQKRQETQYF. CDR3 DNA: TGTGCCAGCAGCCCGCCGACAGTTCAGAAACGTCAAGAGACCCAGTACTTC. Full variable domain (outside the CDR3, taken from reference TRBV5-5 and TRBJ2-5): DAGVTQSPTHLIKTRGQQVTLRCSPISGHKSVSWYQQVLGQGPQFIFQYYEKEERGRGNFPDRFSARQFPNYSSELNVNALLLGDSALYLCASSPPTVQKRQETQYFGPGTRLLVL.

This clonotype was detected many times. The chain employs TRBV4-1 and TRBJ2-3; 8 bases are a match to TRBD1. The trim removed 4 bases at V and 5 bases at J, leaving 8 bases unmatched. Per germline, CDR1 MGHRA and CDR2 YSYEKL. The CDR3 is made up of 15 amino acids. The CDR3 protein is CASSPGTGKGDTQYF. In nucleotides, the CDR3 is TGCGCCAGCAGCCCCGGGACAGGTAAAGGAGATACGCAGTATTTT.

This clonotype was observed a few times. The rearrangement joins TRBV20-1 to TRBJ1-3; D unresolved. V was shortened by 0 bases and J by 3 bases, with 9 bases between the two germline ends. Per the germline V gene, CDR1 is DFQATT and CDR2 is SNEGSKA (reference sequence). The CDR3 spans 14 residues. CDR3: CSARESLLGNTIYF. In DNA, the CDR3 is TGCAGTGCTAGAGAGTCGCTGCTTGGAAACACCATATATTTT.

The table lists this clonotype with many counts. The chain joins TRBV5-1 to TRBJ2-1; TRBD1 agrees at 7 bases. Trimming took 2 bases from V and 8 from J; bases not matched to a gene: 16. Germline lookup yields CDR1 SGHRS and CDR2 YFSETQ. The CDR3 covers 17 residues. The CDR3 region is CASSLIPGSGGRDEQFF. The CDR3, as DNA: TGCGCCAGCAGCTTAATTCCTGGGTCAGGGGGTCGCGATGAGCAGTTCTTC.

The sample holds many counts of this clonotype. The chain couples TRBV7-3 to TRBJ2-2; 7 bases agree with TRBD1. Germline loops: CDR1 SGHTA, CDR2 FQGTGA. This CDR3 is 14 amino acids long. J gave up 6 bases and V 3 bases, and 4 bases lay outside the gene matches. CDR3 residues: CASSFTTGAGELFF. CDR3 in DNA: TGTGCCAGCAGCTTCACCACAGGGGCCGGGGAGCTGTTTTTT.

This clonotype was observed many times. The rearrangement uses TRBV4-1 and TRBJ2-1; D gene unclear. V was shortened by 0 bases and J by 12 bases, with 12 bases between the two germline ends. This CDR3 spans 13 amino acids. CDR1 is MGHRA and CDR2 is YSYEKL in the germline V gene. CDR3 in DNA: TGCGCCAGCAGCCAAGATGTCTGGCAGACGCAGTTCTTC. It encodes CASSQDVWQTQFF.

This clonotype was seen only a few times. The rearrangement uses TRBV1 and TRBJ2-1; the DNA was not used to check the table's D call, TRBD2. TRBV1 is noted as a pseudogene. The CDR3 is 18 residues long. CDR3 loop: CTSSPQSTSGRPGDEQFF. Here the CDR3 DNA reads TGCACCAGCAGCCCTCAATCGACTAGCGGGAGGCCAGGGGATGAGCAGTTCTTC.

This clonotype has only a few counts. The CDR3 coding sequence is TGCAGTGCCACGTTGGCCCTAGCGCCCAAAAACATTCAGTACTTC. Protein: CSATLALAPKNIQYF. The gene calls are TRBV20-1 and TRBJ2-4, with D maybe TRBD2 (6 bases). The CDR3 has 15 amino acids. V was cut by 6 bases and J by 2 bases, with 17 bases left in between. The V gene's germline CDR1 is DFQATT and CDR2 SNEGSKA (reference sequence).

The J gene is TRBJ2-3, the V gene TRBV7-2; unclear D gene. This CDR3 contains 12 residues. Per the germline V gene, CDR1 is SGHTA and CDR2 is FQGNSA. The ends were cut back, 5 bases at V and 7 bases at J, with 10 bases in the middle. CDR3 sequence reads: CASSPDHYTQYF. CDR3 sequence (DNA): TGTGCCAGCAGCCCGGACCACTATACGCAGTATTTT.